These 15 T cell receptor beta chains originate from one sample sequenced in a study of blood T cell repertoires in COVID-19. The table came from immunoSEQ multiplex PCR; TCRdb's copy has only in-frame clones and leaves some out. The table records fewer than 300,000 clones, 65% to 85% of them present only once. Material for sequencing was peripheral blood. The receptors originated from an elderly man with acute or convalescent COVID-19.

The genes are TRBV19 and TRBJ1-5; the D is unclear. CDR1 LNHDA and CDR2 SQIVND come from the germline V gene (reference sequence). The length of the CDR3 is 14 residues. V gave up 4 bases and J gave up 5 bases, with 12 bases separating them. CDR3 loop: CASSNLRIDQPQHF. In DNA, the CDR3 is TGTGCCAGTAGTAACCTGAGGATCGATCAGCCCCAGCATTTT.

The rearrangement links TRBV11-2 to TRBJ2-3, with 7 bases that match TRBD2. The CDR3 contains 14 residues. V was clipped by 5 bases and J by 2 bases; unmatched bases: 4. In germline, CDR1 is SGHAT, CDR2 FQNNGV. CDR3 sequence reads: CASSRDYPTDTQYF. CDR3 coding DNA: TGTGCCAGCAGCCGGGACTACCCCACAGATACGCAGTATTTT. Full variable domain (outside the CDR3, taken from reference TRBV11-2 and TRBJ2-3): EAGVAQSPRYKIIEKRQSVAFWCNPISGHATLYWYQQILGQGPKLLIQFQNNGVVDDSQLPKDRFSAERLKGVDSTLKIQPAKLEDSAVYLCASSRDYPTDTQYFGPGTRLTVL.

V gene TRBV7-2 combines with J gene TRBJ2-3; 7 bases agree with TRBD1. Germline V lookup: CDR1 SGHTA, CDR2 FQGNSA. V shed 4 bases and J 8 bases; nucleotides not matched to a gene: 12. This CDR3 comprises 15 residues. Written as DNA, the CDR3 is TGTGCCAGCAGCTCGTCCCGGGACAGTTTTGCTACGCAGTATTTT. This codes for CASSSSRDSFATQYF.

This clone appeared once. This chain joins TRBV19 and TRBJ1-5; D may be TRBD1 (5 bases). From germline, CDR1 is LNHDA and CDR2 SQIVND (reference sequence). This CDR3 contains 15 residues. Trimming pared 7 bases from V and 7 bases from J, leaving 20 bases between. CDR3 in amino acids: CASTDQSGLGQPQHF. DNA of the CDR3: TGTGCCAGTACGGATCAATCAGGGCTGGGACAGCCCCAGCATTTT.

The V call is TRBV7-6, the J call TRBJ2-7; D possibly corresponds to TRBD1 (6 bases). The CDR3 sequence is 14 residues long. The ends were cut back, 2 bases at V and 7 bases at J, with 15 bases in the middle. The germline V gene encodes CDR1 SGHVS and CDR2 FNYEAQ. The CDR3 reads CASSLSDRPGEQYF. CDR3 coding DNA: TGTGCCAGCAGCTTAAGCGACAGGCCCGGAGAGCAGTACTTC.

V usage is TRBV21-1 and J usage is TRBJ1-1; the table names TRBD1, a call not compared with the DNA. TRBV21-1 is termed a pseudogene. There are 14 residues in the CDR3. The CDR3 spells CASSTGQGDTEAFF. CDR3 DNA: TGTGCCAGCAGCACCGGACAGGGGGACACTGAAGCTTTCTTT.

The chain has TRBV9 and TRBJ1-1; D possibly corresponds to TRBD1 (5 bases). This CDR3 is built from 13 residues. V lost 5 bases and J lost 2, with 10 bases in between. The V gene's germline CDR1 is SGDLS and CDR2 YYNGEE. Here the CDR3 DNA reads TGTGCCAGCAGAACCCAGGGCAACACTGAAGCTTTCTTT. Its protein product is CASRTQGNTEAFF.

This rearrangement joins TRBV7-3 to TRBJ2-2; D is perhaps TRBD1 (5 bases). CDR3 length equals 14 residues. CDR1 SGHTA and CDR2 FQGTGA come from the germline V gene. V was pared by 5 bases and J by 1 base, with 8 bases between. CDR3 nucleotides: TGTGCCAGCAGCGCGACAGTGAACACCGGGGAGCTGTTTTTT. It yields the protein CASSATVNTGELFF.

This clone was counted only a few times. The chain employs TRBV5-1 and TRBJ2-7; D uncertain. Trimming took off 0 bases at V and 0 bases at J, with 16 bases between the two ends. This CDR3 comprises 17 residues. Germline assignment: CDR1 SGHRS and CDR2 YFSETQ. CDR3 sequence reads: CASSLAGQSSFSYEQYF. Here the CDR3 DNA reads TGCGCCAGCAGCTTGGCTGGGCAGTCATCCTTCTCCTACGAGCAGTACTTC.

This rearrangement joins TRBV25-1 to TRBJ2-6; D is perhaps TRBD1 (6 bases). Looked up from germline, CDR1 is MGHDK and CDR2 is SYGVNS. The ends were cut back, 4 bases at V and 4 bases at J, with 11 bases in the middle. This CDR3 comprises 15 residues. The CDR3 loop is CASSVGGAGANVLTF. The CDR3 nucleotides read TGTGCCAGCAGTGTAGGGGGAGCCGGGGCCAACGTCCTGACTTTC.

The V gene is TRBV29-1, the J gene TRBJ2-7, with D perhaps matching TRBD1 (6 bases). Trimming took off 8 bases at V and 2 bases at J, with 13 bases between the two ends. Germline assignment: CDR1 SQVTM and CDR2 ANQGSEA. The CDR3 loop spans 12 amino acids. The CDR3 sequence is CSMKQGPYEQYF. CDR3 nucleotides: TGCAGCATGAAACAGGGCCCCTACGAGCAGTACTTC.

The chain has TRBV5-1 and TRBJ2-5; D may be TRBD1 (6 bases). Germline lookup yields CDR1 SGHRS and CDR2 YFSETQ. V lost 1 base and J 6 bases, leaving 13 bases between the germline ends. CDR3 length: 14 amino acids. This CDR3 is CASSLLSQGQTQYF. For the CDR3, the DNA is TGCGCCAGCAGCTTGCTTTCCCAGGGGCAGACCCAGTACTTC.

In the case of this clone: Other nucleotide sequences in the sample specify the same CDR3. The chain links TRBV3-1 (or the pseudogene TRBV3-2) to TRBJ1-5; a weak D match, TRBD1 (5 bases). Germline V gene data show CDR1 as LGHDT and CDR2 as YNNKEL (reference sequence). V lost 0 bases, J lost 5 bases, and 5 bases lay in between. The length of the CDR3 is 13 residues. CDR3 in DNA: TGTGCCAGCAGCCAAGACAGGGATCAGCCCCAGCATTTT. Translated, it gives CASSQDRDQPQHF.

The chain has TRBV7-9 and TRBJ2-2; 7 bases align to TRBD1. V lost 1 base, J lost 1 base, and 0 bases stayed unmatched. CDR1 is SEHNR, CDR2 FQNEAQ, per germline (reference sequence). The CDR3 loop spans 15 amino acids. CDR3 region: CASSLGDRNTGELFF. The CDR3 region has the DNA TGTGCCAGCAGCTTAGGGGACAGGAACACCGGGGAGCTGTTTTTT.

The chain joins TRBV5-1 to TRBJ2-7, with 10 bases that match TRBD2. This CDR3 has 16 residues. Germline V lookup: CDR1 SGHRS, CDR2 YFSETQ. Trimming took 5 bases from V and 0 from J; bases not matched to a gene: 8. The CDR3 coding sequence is TGCGCCAGCAGACGTGAGTTAGCGGGAGGCTCCTACGAGCAGTACTTC. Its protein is CASRRELAGGSYEQYF.